This TCR beta chain is from a study of blood T cell repertoires in COVID-19. In the study overall: Specimens from acute and convalescent COVID-19 originated in the United States, Italy and Spain. In each case, the material was cDNA or gDNA derived from T cells, B-cell-depleted T cells, or PBMCs.

This clone was observed a handful of times. Original handling: Nucleated cell counts were estimated from reference gene primer amplification. The table came from immunoSEQ multiplex PCR; TCRdb's copy has only in-frame clones and leaves some out. V, J and clone size are those of that table, while D and trimming were read from the DNA. The table lists 95,000 to 100,000 clones, 91% of them singletons. The V end was cut by 0 bases, the J end by 4 bases, with 15 bases between. Looked up from germline, CDR1 is LNHNV and CDR2 is YYDKDF (reference sequence). The CDR3 consists of 16 residues. The sequenced material came from peripheral blood. V is TRBV15 and J is TRBJ2-5; D perhaps matches TRBD1 (6 bases). The receptor was isolated from a middle-aged man with acute or convalescent COVID-19. The CDR3 nucleotides read TGTGCCACCAGCAGAGATTTAACAGGGAGAGGAGAGACCCAGTACTTC. Translated, it gives CATSRDLTGRGETQYF.